The rows below give T cell receptor beta chains drawn from one sample of a study of blood T cell repertoires in COVID-19. The method was immunoSEQ multiplex PCR; TCRdb's version includes in-frame clones alone and lacks a portion of them. Of roughly 200,000 clones listed, 75% to 80% are singletons. The sample consisted of peripheral blood. These receptors were collected from a woman aged 45-65 years with active or convalescent COVID-19. The CDR3 runs from the conserved cysteine through the conserved F or W. The D gene is left open where the match is weak. Only part of the rows carry a size: once, few, many, or a class if the clone is expanded.

j_call	d_call	clone_size	cdr3_length	v_call	cdr3_nt	cdr3_aa
TRBJ2-2	TRBD1	NA	15	TRBV19	TGTGCCAGTAGTATAGAGACAGGGGGCACGGGGGAGCTGTTTTTT	CASSIETGGTGELFF
TRBJ1-2	TRBD1	NA	13	TRBV28	TGTGCCACCCAGATGACAGGGAACTATGGCTACACCTTC	CATQMTGNYGYTF
TRBJ1-5	NA	few	14	TRBV19	TGTGCCAGTGAAACAGGGATCGGCAATCAGCCCCAGCATTTT	CASETGIGNQPQHF
TRBJ2-5	TRBD2	NA	15	TRBV27	TGTGCCAGCAGTTTCCAGCGGGGGGGCCTGGAGACCCAGTACTTC	CASSFQRGGLETQYF
TRBJ2-7	TRBD1	NA	15	TRBV6-1	TGTGCCAGCAGTGAATGGGACAGGCAACCCTACGAGCAGTACTTC	CASSEWDRQPYEQYF
TRBJ1-5	NA	NA	14	TRBV19	TGTGCCAGTAGTGTACAGGGTGGCAATCAGCCCCAGCATTTT	CASSVQGGNQPQHF
TRBJ1-6	NA	NA	15	TRBV11-2	TGTGCCAGCAGCCCTGTGGAGGGTAGGGGTTCACCCCTCCACTTT	CASSPVEGRGSPLHF
TRBJ1-2	NA	NA	16	TRBV4-2	TGTGCCAGCAGCCAAGGGCTGGCAGATACTAACTATGGCTACACCTTC	CASSQGLADTNYGYTF
TRBJ2-2	NA	few	15	TRBV7-2	TGTGCCAGCAGCTTAGCCAGGGGGAACACCGGGGAGCTGTTTTTT	CASSLARGNTGELFF
TRBJ2-7	NA	NA	13	TRBV18	TGTGCCAGCTCACCGTCTGGCCGCTACGAGCAGTACTTC	CASSPSGRYEQYF
TRBJ2-3	NA	NA	16	TRBV5-1	TGCGCCAGCAGTTCCCCACCGGGAAAATTCACAGATACGCAGTATTTT	CASSSPPGKFTDTQYF
TRBJ1-2	NA	NA	15	TRBV5-1	TGCGCCAGCGGCGTCAAGGGAGGGGTTAACTATGGCTACACCTTC	CASGVKGGVNYGYTF
TRBJ2-7	TRBD1	NA	15	TRBV19	TGTGCCAGTAGTATCTTACAGGGGACCAGTAACGAGCAGTACTTC	CASSILQGTSNEQYF
TRBJ1-2	TRBD1	NA	13	TRBV2	TGTGCCAGCATGTTGGGGACAGGGAATGGCTACACCTTC	CASMLGTGNGYTF
TRBJ1-4	NA	NA	13	TRBV2	TGTGCCAGCAGTCGCGACAGAAATGAAAAACTGTTTTTT	CASSRDRNEKLFF
TRBJ2-3	TRBD1	once	13	TRBV29-1	TGCAGCGTTGTGGGACAGGGGACAGATACGCAGTATTTT	CSVVGQGTDTQYF
TRBJ1-2	NA	NA	13	TRBV7-3	TGTGCCAGCAGCTTAAACAGGGACTATGGCTACACCTTC	CASSLNRDYGYTF
TRBJ2-5	TRBD2	NA	15	TRBV6-2/TRBV6-3	TGTGCCAGCAGTTACCTCGGTACTAGCGAAGAGACCCAGTACTTC	CASSYLGTSEETQYF
TRBJ2-5	TRBD1	NA	14	TRBV7-6	TGTGCCAGCAGCTTGACAGGGGGCAGGGAGACCCAGTACTTC	CASSLTGGRETQYF
TRBJ2-5	TRBD2	NA	18	TRBV14	TGTGCCAGCAGCCAAGAGTTGTTAGCGGGAGGATACCAAGAGACCCAGTACTTC	CASSQELLAGGYQETQYF
TRBJ1-1	NA	NA	15	TRBV5-6	TGTGCCAGCAGCTTGGGGGGCAGGGTGAACACTGAAGCTTTCTTT	CASSLGGRVNTEAFF
TRBJ1-6	NA	NA	16	TRBV9	TGTGCCAGCAGCCCACTCGGACAGCCTGGGAAATCACCCCTCCACTTT	CASSPLGQPGKSPLHF
TRBJ1-4	TRBD1	NA	14	TRBV10-3	TGTGCCATCAGGGGGACAGGGACTAATGAAAAACTGTTTTTT	CAIRGTGTNEKLFF
TRBJ1-5	NA	once	11	TRBV19	TGTGCCAGTAGTATAGTCCCAACCCAGCATTTT	CASSIVPTQHF
TRBJ1-1	NA	NA	14	TRBV6-5	TGTGCCACCACAAGGGGGTATGGGGACACTGAAGCTTTCTTT	CATTRGYGDTEAFF
TRBJ2-3	TRBD2	many	17	TRBV11-3	TGTGCCAGCAGCCGCGGGGCTAGCGGGTCAAGCACAGATACGCAGTATTTT	CASSRGASGSSTDTQYF
TRBJ1-5	NA	NA	12	TRBV6-5	TGTGCCAGCAGGTCGGGCAATCAGCCCCAGCATTTT	CASRSGNQPQHF
TRBJ1-5	NA	few	16	TRBV19	TGTGCCAGTAGTACCCGTCAGGGGAATAGCAATCAGCCCCAGCATTTT	CASSTRQGNSNQPQHF
TRBJ1-1	NA	NA	15	TRBV27	TGTGCCAGCAGTTTATTCGTGGGGCCGAACACTGAAGCTTTCTTT	CASSLFVGPNTEAFF
TRBJ1-5	NA	once	12	TRBV19	TGTGCCAGTAGTATCGGCAATCAGCCCCAGCATTTT	CASSIGNQPQHF
TRBJ1-1	TRBD1	few	16	TRBV9	TGTGCCAGCAGCGCACATGCGGGACAGGAGAACACTGAAGCTTTCTTT	CASSAHAGQENTEAFF
TRBJ2-7	TRBD1	NA	16	TRBV5-1	TGCGCCAGCAGCGACCCGGGACAGGGGACCTCCTACGAGCAGTACTTC	CASSDPGQGTSYEQYF
TRBJ2-1	TRBD1	NA	13	TRBV2	TGTGCCAGCGAGGGGACAGGCTACAATGAGCAGTTCTTC	CASEGTGYNEQFF
TRBJ2-1	NA	NA	14	TRBV4-2	TGTGCCAGCAGCCAAGATGAGGGCGACAATGAGCAGTTCTTC	CASSQDEGDNEQFF
TRBJ1-2	NA	NA	13	TRBV7-2	TGTGCCAGCAGCTTAGAACCAGGGAACGGCTACACCTTC	CASSLEPGNGYTF
TRBJ2-1	TRBD2	NA	15	TRBV27	TGTGCCAGCAGTTCGGGGACTAGCGGTCCGTATGAGCAGTTCTTC	CASSSGTSGPYEQFF
TRBJ2-1	NA	few	15	TRBV19	TGTGCCAGTAGTAGTGGGGAGGACGGCTACAATGAGCAGTTCTTC	CASSSGEDGYNEQFF
TRBJ1-2	NA	once	13	TRBV30	TGTGCCTGGAGTGCCAGAGGGCCCCATGGCTACACCTTC	CAWSARGPHGYTF
TRBJ2-2	TRBD1	NA	15	TRBV5-1	TGCGCCAGCAGCTCCCGGACAGGGGCCCCCGGGGAGCTGTTTTTT	CASSSRTGAPGELFF
TRBJ1-5	NA	few	13	TRBV6-6	TGTGCCAGCAGTTACGGGCCCAGTCAGCCCCAGCATTTT	CASSYGPSQPQHF
TRBJ2-1	NA	NA	15	TRBV11-2	TGTGCCAGCAGCCCGCTCAGTGGTCACTACAATGAGCAGTTCTTC	CASSPLSGHYNEQFF
TRBJ2-5	TRBD2	NA	15	TRBV29-1	TGCAGCGTTTGGGGGACTAAACAAAACCAAGAGACCCAGTACTTC	CSVWGTKQNQETQYF
TRBJ1-2	NA	many	13	TRBV2	TGTGCCAGCAGTGTTACAGCCAGCTATGGCTACACCTTC	CASSVTASYGYTF
TRBJ1-1	TRBD1	NA	17	TRBV5-1	TGCGCCAGCAGTTCCGGACAGGGTAGACCAGGGGGCACTGAAGCTTTCTTT	CASSSGQGRPGGTEAFF
TRBJ1-5	TRBD1	NA	15	TRBV19	TGTGCCAGTAGTATAAGGAGACAGGGGGATCAGCCCCAGCATTTT	CASSIRRQGDQPQHF
TRBJ1-6	NA	NA	13	TRBV5-5	TGTGCCAGCAGCTTGCCCGGAGGGTCACCCCTCCACTTT	CASSLPGGSPLHF
TRBJ1-1	TRBD1	NA	15	TRBV19	TGTGCCAGTAGTATAGTGGGGACAGGGCCCACTGAAGCTTTCTTT	CASSIVGTGPTEAFF
TRBJ2-7	TRBD2	NA	16	TRBV2	TGTGCCAGCAGTTTCGGACTAGCGGGGAGCTCCTACGAGCAGTACTTC	CASSFGLAGSSYEQYF
TRBJ1-2	TRBD1	NA	12	TRBV28	TGTGCCAGCAGGACAGGGATGGGTGGCTACACCTTC	CASRTGMGGYTF
TRBJ1-6	TRBD1	NA	13	TRBV6-5	TGTGCCTCGACGGGACAGCATAATTCACCCCTCCACTTT	CASTGQHNSPLHF
TRBJ2-2	TRBD2	NA	18	TRBV12-5	TGTGCTAGTGGTCTAGGGACTAGCGGGGGGAAGAACACCGGGGAGCTGTTTTTT	CASGLGTSGGKNTGELFF
TRBJ1-3	TRBD1	NA	17	TRBV5-1	TGCGCCAGCAGCTTATTGGGGACAGGGGTGGCCGGAAACACCATATATTTT	CASSLLGTGVAGNTIYF
TRBJ2-7	TRBD1	NA	18	TRBV19	TGTGCCAGTACCACAGACAGGGAAGTAATATACAACTCCTACGAGCAGTACTTC	CASTTDREVIYNSYEQYF
TRBJ2-3	TRBD1	NA	15	TRBV6-1	TGTGCCAGCAGTGATATGGACAGGTTAACAGATACGCAGTATTTT	CASSDMDRLTDTQYF
TRBJ1-6	NA	once	16	TRBV6-1	TGTGCCAGCAGTGAGGTGGCGGGACGTAGTAATTCACCCCTCCACTTT	CASSEVAGRSNSPLHF
TRBJ1-2	NA	NA	15	TRBV6-2/TRBV6-3	TGTGCCAGCAGTTACGGTGCAGGGGAGACGGATGGCTACACCTTC	CASSYGAGETDGYTF
TRBJ2-5	TRBD1	NA	15	TRBV6-6	TGTGCCAGCAGTTCAACGACAGGGGGCGTGGAGACCCAGTACTTC	CASSSTTGGVETQYF
TRBJ1-3	NA	NA	14	TRBV20-1	TGCAGTGCTACTGACAGGAACTCTGGAAACACCATATATTTT	CSATDRNSGNTIYF